This passage covers 29 T cell receptor beta chains from one sample sequenced in a study of blood T cell repertoires in COVID-19. Sequencing was performed with immunoSEQ multiplex PCR; in TCRdb, only in-frame clones are kept and a portion is missing. The top ten clones hold roughly 6% of a sample with more than 70,000 clones, around 90% of them seen once. Material: peripheral blood. All receptors come from a man aged 45-60 years with active COVID-19.

This sequence joins TRBV2 and TRBJ2-7; TRBD1 aligns across 8 bases. CDR3 length: 14 amino acids. CDR1 and CDR2 (germline): SNHLY, FYNNEI. V was clipped by 8 bases and J by 5 bases; unmatched bases: 11. CDR3 in amino acids: CASHSADRVNEQYF. The CDR3 DNA sequence: TGTGCCAGCCACAGTGCGGACAGGGTTAACGAGCAGTACTTC.

The chain links TRBV7-2 to TRBJ1-1; TRBD1 aligns across 10 bases. Trimming took 8 bases from V and 5 from J; bases not matched to a gene: 8. Germline V gives CDR1 SGHTA, CDR2 FQGNSA. The CDR3 consists of 14 residues. The CDR3 here is CASGQTGGLTEAFF. The CDR3 coding sequence is TGTGCCAGCGGCCAGACAGGGGGCCTTACTGAAGCTTTCTTT.

This clone was detected only a few times. The chain recombines TRBV4-1 with TRBJ2-1; D remains ambiguous. V was trimmed by 1 base and J by 7 bases, leaving 17 bases between them. The V gene's germline CDR1 is MGHRA and CDR2 YSYEKL. This CDR3 region has 16 residues. CDR3 loop: CASSQGEALEWNEQFF. The CDR3 DNA is TGCGCCAGCAGCCAAGGAGAAGCTCTAGAATGGAATGAGCAGTTCTTC.

DNA of the CDR3: TGTGCCAGCAGCCAAGAAGCGGGGGCCGTCCAAAACATTCAGTACTTC. The encoded protein is CASSQEAGAVQNIQYF. This rearrangement joins TRBV4-2 to TRBJ2-4; 8 bases align to TRBD2. Germline values: CDR1 LGHNA, CDR2 YNFKEQ. CDR3 length: 16 residues. The junction had 6 bases not matched to a gene; V was cut back by 0 bases and J by 5 bases.

The chain couples TRBV6-2 or TRBV6-3 to TRBJ2-7; 8 nucleotides line up with TRBD2. Germline V CDR1 and CDR2: MNHEY, SVGEGT. With 3 bases clipped from V and 1 base from J, the junction kept 5 bases outside the gene matches. The CDR3 contains 15 residues. The CDR3 DNA reads TGTGCCAGCAGTTATAGGCGGGAGGTTTCCTACGAGCAGTACTTC. Its protein product is CASSYRREVSYEQYF.

This chain joins TRBV7-8 and TRBJ2-2, with D possibly being TRBD2 (6 bases). V lost 5 bases and J lost 4, with 17 bases in between. Germline CDR1 and CDR2: SGHVS and FQNEAQ. The CDR3 consists of 16 residues. CDR3 DNA: TGTGCCAGCAGCGCCCGGGACCACGGGGGCACCGGGGAGCTGTTTTTT. This encodes CASSARDHGGTGELFF.

V usage is TRBV30 and J usage is TRBJ2-3; 9 bases fit TRBD1. Germline V gene lookup returns CDR1 GTSNPN and CDR2 SVGIG (reference sequence). Trimming removed 2 bases from V and 4 bases from J; junction bases left unmatched: 7. This CDR3 comprises 15 residues. The CDR3 sequence is CAWSPTGGRADTQYF. In DNA, the CDR3 is TGTGCCTGGAGTCCAACAGGGGGCCGGGCAGATACGCAGTATTTT. Full variable domain (remainder filled in from reference TRBV30 and TRBJ2-3): SQTIHQWPATLVQPVGSPLSLECTVEGTSNPNLYWYRQAAGRGLQLLFYSVGIGQISSEVPQNLSASRPQDRQFILSSKKLLLSDSGFYLCAWSPTGGRADTQYFGPGTRLTVL.

The table lists this clone with a count of one. This chain joins TRBV3-1 (or the pseudogene TRBV3-2) and TRBJ2-4; D is ambiguous. Germline CDR1 LGHDT, CDR2 YNNKEL (reference sequence). Trimming stripped 5 bases from V and 7 bases from J, with 12 bases between. This CDR3 comprises 13 residues. The CDR3 sequence: CASSTVIRNIQYF. As DNA, the CDR3 is TGTGCCAGCAGCACGGTTATCAGGAACATTCAGTACTTC.

This chain connects TRBV12-3 or TRBV12-4 to TRBJ1-1; no clear D gene. This CDR3 contains 11 residues. Between the trimmed V and J ends, which lost 3 bases and 11 bases, there was a span of 10 bases. DNA for the CDR3: TGTGCCAGCAGTTTGAATGGGCCCGCTTTCTTT. Translated, it gives CASSLNGPAFF.

V gene TRBV28 combines with J gene TRBJ1-5, with D maybe TRBD1 (6 bases). Germline V gene lookup returns CDR1 MDHEN and CDR2 SYDVKM. Trimming removed 6 bases from V and 3 bases from J, with 15 bases in between. CDR3 length: 15 residues. The CDR3: CASRPDRLLNQPQHF. The CDR3 DNA is TGTGCCAGCAGACCCGACAGGCTACTCAATCAGCCCCAGCATTTT.

The chain combines TRBV30 with TRBJ2-3; TRBD2 agrees at 14 bases. Per the germline V gene, CDR1 is GTSNPN and CDR2 is SVGIG (reference sequence). The V segment lost 2 bases and the J segment 4 bases; nucleotides outside the gene matches: 8. This CDR3 region has 17 residues. The CDR3 region is CAWSSGTSGGVADTQYF. The CDR3 nucleotides read TGTGCCTGGAGTTCTGGGACTAGCGGGGGTGTTGCAGATACGCAGTATTTT.

The chain uses TRBV6-2 or TRBV6-3 and TRBJ2-3, with TRBD2 matching 12 bases. Unmatched junction bases numbered 3, after V lost 4 bases and J lost 4 bases. CDR3 length: 15 residues. Per germline, CDR1 MNHEY and CDR2 SVGEGT. The CDR3, as DNA: TGTGCCAGCAGTTTTTCTAGCGGGGGGGCAGATACGCAGTATTTT. It codes for CASSFSSGGADTQYF.

The chain uses TRBV30 and TRBJ1-2; the D gene is possibly TRBD1 (6 bases). In germline, CDR1 is GTSNPN, CDR2 SVGIG (reference sequence). This CDR3 comprises 14 residues. Deletions cut 5 bases from V and 4 bases from J, with 17 bases between. CDR3 sequence: CAWQKGKGGYGYTF. CDR3 nucleotide sequence: TGTGCCTGGCAAAAAGGGAAAGGGGGCTATGGCTACACCTTC.

This clone was seen a handful of times. The genes are TRBV27 and TRBJ2-7; D is possibly TRBD2 (6 bases). The ends were cut back, 4 bases at V and 4 bases at J, with 14 bases in the middle. The CDR3 spans 14 residues. CDR1 and CDR2 (germline): MNHEY, SMNVEV (reference sequence). The CDR3 loop is CASSSIGGVYEQYF. The CDR3, as DNA: TGTGCCAGCAGTTCCATCGGCGGGGTATACGAGCAGTACTTC.

In its sample, this clone was seen a few times. The chain is built from TRBV5-6 and TRBJ2-7, with a weak D call TRBD1 (6 bases). Germline assignment: CDR1 SGHDT and CDR2 YYEEEE. Trimming pared 2 bases from V and 1 base from J, leaving 10 bases between. This CDR3 is 14 amino acids long. The CDR3 DNA follows: TGTGCCAGCAGCTTAGGGACATTTTCCTACGAGCAGTACTTC. Amino acids: CASSLGTFSYEQYF. The full variable domain, in which reference TRBV5-6 and TRBJ2-7 provide the parts outside the CDR3, is DAGVTQSPTHLIKTRGQQVTLRCSPKSGHDTVSWYQQALGQGPQFIFQYYEEEERQRGNFPDRFSGHQFPNYSSELNVNALLLGDSALYLCASSLGTFSYEQYFGPGTRLTVT.

This chain connects TRBV5-4 to TRBJ2-5; D may be TRBD1 (5 bases). V gave up 4 bases and J gave up 5 bases, with 18 bases separating them. The CDR3 is 15 residues long. Germline V gene data show CDR1 as SGHNT and CDR2 as YYREEE (reference sequence). CDR3 amino acids: CASSPDGAEVETQYF. The CDR3 nucleotides are TGTGCCAGCAGCCCGGATGGGGCCGAGGTGGAGACCCAGTACTTC.

J is TRBJ1-1 and V is TRBV19; TRBD1 matches at 11 bases. This CDR3 contains 17 residues. CDR1 is LNHDA, CDR2 SQIVND, per germline (reference sequence). After removal of 6 bases from V and 3 bases from J, the junction contained 12 bases not matched to a gene. This chain's CDR3 is CASSPRTGGIEDTEAFF. The CDR3 coding sequence is TGTGCCAGTAGCCCTCGGACAGGGGGCATCGAAGACACTGAAGCTTTCTTT.

This rearrangement joins TRBV20-1 to TRBJ2-4; 11 bases line up with TRBD1. Trimming at V came to 3 bases and at J to 0 bases, leaving 1 base not matched to a gene. CDR1 and CDR2 from the germline V gene are DFQATT and SNEGSKA (reference sequence). The CDR3 is 15 residues long. CDR3: CSASGTGGAKNIQYF. The DNA for the CDR3 is TGCAGTGCTAGTGGGACAGGGGGAGCCAAAAACATTCAGTACTTC.

CDR3 coding DNA: TGCGCCAGCAGCGGGGACAACACAGATACGCAGTATTTT. It translates to CASSGDNTDTQYF. The chain uses TRBV5-1 and TRBJ2-3; D perhaps matches TRBD1 (6 bases). V lost 4 bases and J lost 2, with 8 bases in between. CDR3 size: 13 residues. The germline V gene has CDR1 SGHRS and CDR2 YFSETQ.

This clone has more than one count but fewer than ten. The chain employs TRBV5-1 and TRBJ2-7, with D possibly matching TRBD2 (5 bases). Germline V gene sequence: CDR1 SGHRS, CDR2 YFSETQ. The V gene lost 4 bases and the J gene lost 5 bases, with 7 bases spanning the gap. The CDR3 loop spans 11 amino acids. The CDR3 bases are TGCGCCAGCAGCGGGGAGCACGAGCAGTACTTC. As protein: CASSGEHEQYF.

The chain uses TRBV7-9 and TRBJ2-3; tentatively, D is TRBD2 (6 bases). CDR1 is SEHNR and CDR2 is FQNEAQ in the germline V gene (reference sequence). Trimming left V 1 base short and J 2 bases short, with 10 bases between. CDR3 length: 15 residues. DNA for the CDR3: TGTGCCAGCAGCTTAGGCGGGGCCTTCACAGATACGCAGTATTTT. Amino acids: CASSLGGAFTDTQYF.

The chain links TRBV11-2 to TRBJ2-1; the D is unclear. Germline CDR1 is SGHAT and CDR2 is FQNNGV. The CDR3 length is 12 residues. The V gene lost 4 bases and the J gene lost 13 bases, with 14 bases spanning the gap. CDR3 DNA sequence: TGTGCCAGCAGCTCGACAAGGCCACCCCAGTTCTTC. Protein product: CASSSTRPPQFF.

This sequence joins TRBV24-1 and TRBJ2-1; 12 bases match TRBD2. The CDR3 spans 17 residues. Losses at the gene ends were 3 bases for V and 5 bases for J; bases not matched to a gene: 7. Germline V lookup: CDR1 KGHDR, CDR2 SFDVKD. CDR3 region: CATSDDQGLAGHNEQFF. CDR3 nucleotide sequence: TGTGCCACCAGTGATGATCAAGGACTAGCGGGGCACAATGAGCAGTTCTTC.

The V and J genes are TRBV7-3 and TRBJ2-1, with D possibly being TRBD2 (6 bases). CDR3 size: 16 residues. The V and J ends lost 0 bases and 7 bases respectively, with 16 bases between them. In germline, CDR1 is SGHTA, CDR2 FQGTGA. The CDR3 region has the DNA TGTGCCAGCAGCTTAACGCCGGGACTTTTAGTAAATGAGCAGTTCTTC. Encoded protein: CASSLTPGLLVNEQFF.

The chain employs TRBV5-6 and TRBJ2-7, with 8 bases aligning to TRBD1. The germline gives CDR1 SGHDT, CDR2 YYEEEE. CDR3 length: 14 residues. V was clipped by 0 bases and J by 4 bases; unmatched bases: 3. In DNA form, the CDR3 reads TGTGCCAGCAGCTTGGCAGGGGGCGAGTACGAGCAGTACTTC. Encoded protein: CASSLAGGEYEQYF.

This chain links TRBV19 with TRBJ1-1; possible D gene TRBD1, 6 bases. Trimming took 6 bases from V and 1 from J, leaving 21 bases between them. Germline V gene sequence: CDR1 LNHDA, CDR2 SQIVND (reference sequence). The CDR3 is 17 residues long. The CDR3 spells CASRAGSGYRANTEAFF. CDR3 in DNA: TGTGCCAGTAGGGCTGGAAGTGGATACAGGGCGAACACTGAAGCTTTCTTT.

This chain's CDR3 is CASRGDTEAFF. The CDR3 DNA reads as TGTGCCAGCAGAGGGGACACTGAAGCTTTCTTT. The rearrangement links TRBV12-3 or TRBV12-4 to TRBJ1-1; D may be TRBD1 (5 bases). The ends were cut back, 6 bases at V and 3 bases at J, with 5 bases in the middle. The CDR3 has 11 residues.

The chain links TRBV19 to TRBJ1-5, with 8 positions matching TRBD1. Trimming cost V 8 bases and J 4 bases; bases outside gene matches: 7. The CDR3 runs 14 residues. In germline, CDR1 is LNHDA, CDR2 SQIVND (reference sequence). CDR3 amino acids: CASGRGLANQPQHF. CDR3 nucleotides: TGTGCCAGTGGCAGGGGGCTTGCGAATCAGCCCCAGCATTTT.

V and J are TRBV7-2 and TRBJ1-5, with D perhaps matching TRBD1 (5 bases). CDR1 is SGHTA and CDR2 is FQGNSA in the germline V gene. The CDR3 totals 14 residues. V lost 1 base to trimming and J lost 11 bases, with 15 bases between them. CDR3 in DNA: TGTGCCAGCAGCTTAGGGAGGGACCCTGTTGCCCAGCATTTT. It is translated as CASSLGRDPVAQHF.